These 23 T cell receptor beta chains share one sample of origin, sequenced in a study of T cell responses to AZD1222 COVID-19 vaccine. Sequencing used immunoSEQ multiplex PCR; TCRdb keeps in-frame clones, though not all of them. Found here are 130,000 or so clones, about nine tenths of them singletons; the top ten hold more than 3.5%. This material consisted of peripheral blood, taken 28 days after the second dose of the MenACWY control vaccine. Every receptor here comes from an adult who received the MenACWY meningococcal vaccine as a control.

The rearrangement joins TRBV29-1 to TRBJ1-3; perhaps TRBD1 as D (5 bases). Germline assignment: CDR1 SQVTM and CDR2 ANQGSEA. The length of the CDR3 is 15 residues. Between the trimmed V and J ends, which lost 6 bases and 0 bases, there was a span of 15 bases. CDR3 DNA: TGCAGCGTCCACACGGGGCTGAGCTCTGGAAACACCATATATTTT. Translation: CSVHTGLSSGNTIYF.

V is TRBV21-1 and J is TRBJ1-5; whether TRBD1, the table's D call, matches the DNA was not checked. TRBV21-1 is flagged as a pseudogene. The CDR3 consists of 24 residues. CDR3 amino acids: CASSKGALPHRGRSVWSGNQPQHF. CDR3 DNA sequence: TGTGCCAGCAGCAAAGGTGCCCTGCCCCACAGGGGGAGAAGCGTTTGGAGCGGCAATCAGCCCCAGCATTTT.

This chain connects TRBV19 to TRBJ2-1; 12 bases line up with TRBD2. V shed 4 bases, J shed 2 bases, and the junction held 0 bases outside the gene matches. The CDR3 is 15 amino acids. Germline-derived CDR1 and CDR2 are LNHDA and SQIVND (reference sequence). Here the CDR3 DNA reads TGTGCCAGTAGTAGGACTAGCGGGACCTACAATGAGCAGTTCTTC. Amino acid sequence: CASSRTSGTYNEQFF.

The genes are TRBV6-1 and TRBJ2-3; no firm D call. The V gene's germline CDR1 is MNHNS and CDR2 SASEGT. This CDR3 is 14 amino acids long. The V end lost 0 bases, the J end lost 3 bases, and 7 bases lay between the germline ends. The CDR3 DNA is TGTGCCAGCAGTGAAGCGCTTCGTACAGATACGCAGTATTTT. Its translation is CASSEALRTDTQYF.

This chain joins TRBV6-2 or TRBV6-3 and TRBJ2-7; 7 bases align to TRBD1. The CDR3 length is 14 residues. V shed 5 bases and J 4 bases; nucleotides not matched to a gene: 8. The germline V gene has CDR1 MNHEY and CDR2 SVGEGT. CDR3 protein: CASSIDRAHYEQYV. The CDR3 coding sequence is TGTGCCAGCAGTATCGACAGGGCCCATTACGAGCAGTACGTC.

V and J are TRBV24-1 and TRBJ2-2; TRBD2 matches at 13 bases. The junction had 7 bases not matched to a gene; V was cut back by 0 bases and J by 10 bases. CDR1 is KGHDR, CDR2 SFDVKD, per germline. CDR3 size: 17 residues. The CDR3: CATSDLQLAGGPEELFF. The CDR3 bases are TGTGCCACCAGTGATTTGCAACTAGCGGGAGGGCCTGAGGAGCTGTTTTTT.

This clone was detected once. The V and J genes are TRBV11-2 and TRBJ2-2; D remains ambiguous. The V end lost 3 bases, the J end lost 6 bases, and 8 bases lay between the germline ends. The CDR3 runs 13 residues. CDR1 is SGHAT and CDR2 is FQNNGV in the germline V gene. The CDR3, as DNA: TGTGCCAGCAGCTTTTCTAACCCCGGGGAGCTGTTTTTT. Translated: CASSFSNPGELFF.

The rearrangement joins TRBV2 to TRBJ2-2, with 9 bases lining up with TRBD1. This CDR3 spans 13 amino acids. CDR1 SNHLY and CDR2 FYNNEI come from the germline V gene. Unmatched junction bases numbered 7, after V lost 10 bases and J lost 7 bases. The CDR3 loop reads CATLTGGSGELFF. The DNA of the CDR3 is TGTGCCACCTTAACAGGGGGCAGCGGGGAGCTGTTTTTT. Combining the CDR3 with reference TRBV2 and TRBJ2-2 gives the whole variable domain EPEVTQTPSHQVTQMGQEVILRCVPISNHLYFYWYRQILGQKVEFLVSFYNNEISEKSEIFDDQFSVERPDGSNFTLKIRSTKLEDSAMYFCATLTGGSGELFFGEGSRLTVL.

The chain links TRBV3-1 (or the pseudogene TRBV3-2) to TRBJ1-2, with TRBD1 as a possible D gene (5 bases). CDR3 length: 15 residues. Trimming pared 4 bases from V and 8 bases from J, leaving 20 bases between. Germline V CDR1 and CDR2: LGHDT, YNNKEL (reference sequence). CDR3 nucleotides: TGTGCCAGCAGCCTGGTCTTGGGGACTGAACGAGGCTACACCTTC. This gives the protein CASSLVLGTERGYTF.

J is TRBJ2-5 and V is TRBV6-6; the D is unclear. The length of the CDR3 is 12 residues. Germline CDR1 is MNHNY and CDR2 is SVGAGI (reference sequence). V was clipped by 0 bases and J by 5 bases, with 4 bases between them. CDR3 loop: CASSYSSETQYF. CDR3 DNA sequence: TGTGCCAGCAGTTACTCGAGCGAGACCCAGTACTTC.

The chain carries TRBV19 and TRBJ2-1; TRBD1 might be the D (6 bases). Looked up from germline, CDR1 is LNHDA and CDR2 is SQIVND (reference sequence). The CDR3 has 13 residues. V was trimmed by 3 bases and J by 8 bases, leaving 11 bases between them. CDR3 coding DNA: TGTGCCAGTAGTATCGGACAGAAGTATGAGCAGTTCTTC. This encodes CASSIGQKYEQFF.

The rearrangement uses TRBV30 and TRBJ1-2; D gene ambiguous. Germline V gives CDR1 GTSNPN, CDR2 SVGIG (reference sequence). V lost 4 bases and J lost 1, with 13 bases in between. This CDR3 region has 14 residues. In DNA form, the CDR3 reads TGTGCCTGGAATGAACTGGACCTTAACTATGGCTACACCTTC. The encoded protein is CAWNELDLNYGYTF.

The gene calls are TRBV5-6 and TRBJ1-3; no clear D. Germline CDR1 reads SGHDT; CDR2 reads YYEEEE. Trimming took 0 bases from V and 0 from J, leaving 7 bases between them. The CDR3 length is 15 residues. The CDR3 region has the DNA TGTGCCAGCAGCTTGGCGGCAGTCTCTGGAAACACCATATATTTT. This gives the protein CASSLAAVSGNTIYF.

The chain's CDR3 is CASSLLGGSYEQYF. The CDR3 DNA sequence: TGTGCCAGCAGCTTGCTTGGAGGTTCCTACGAGCAGTACTTC. The chain links TRBV11-2 to TRBJ2-7; tentative D call: TRBD2 (5 bases). In germline, CDR1 is SGHAT, CDR2 FQNNGV. The CDR3 loop spans 14 amino acids. The germline V and J ends were trimmed by 3 bases and 1 base, with 10 bases remaining between them.

The chain is built from TRBV28 and TRBJ2-5, with TRBD1 matching 7 bases. This CDR3 is 14 amino acids long. Germline trimming cut 4 bases from V and 5 bases from J; bases unmatched to any gene: 7. Germline CDR1 MDHEN, CDR2 SYDVKM. CDR3 sequence reads: CASSSTGLGETQYF. CDR3 nucleotides: TGTGCCAGCAGTTCGACAGGGTTGGGGGAGACCCAGTACTTC.

The chain recombines TRBV27 with TRBJ2-2, with 8 bases that match TRBD2. V lost 0 bases, J lost 5 bases, and 11 bases stayed unmatched. This CDR3 region has 18 residues. CDR1 is MNHEY, CDR2 SMNVEV, per germline (reference sequence). CDR3: CASSLSRGGLVLTGELFF. The CDR3 DNA is TGTGCCAGCAGTTTATCTCGCGGGGGACTAGTTCTGACCGGGGAGCTGTTTTTT.

The chain joins TRBV12-3 or TRBV12-4 to TRBJ2-5; D is unresolved. V was clipped by 5 bases and J by 1 base, with 8 bases between them. The CDR3 contains 13 residues. For the CDR3, the DNA is TGTGCCAGCAGTCCCTTTTCCCAAGAGACCCAGTACTTC. Its translation is CASSPFSQETQYF.

This chain connects TRBV28 to TRBJ2-3, with TRBD2 identical over 12 bases. The CDR3 is made up of 19 amino acids. The germline gives CDR1 MDHEN, CDR2 SYDVKM. V was clipped by 5 bases and J by 2 bases; unmatched bases: 14. The DNA of the CDR3 is TGTGCCAGCAGTCCGCCTAATCGACTAGCGGGAGTGGTCACAGATACGCAGTATTTT. This gives the protein CASSPPNRLAGVVTDTQYF.

The chain uses TRBV24-1 and TRBJ2-3; D might be TRBD1 (6 bases). Trimming stripped 4 bases from V and 2 bases from J, with 15 bases between. The CDR3 extends over 16 amino acids. In germline, CDR1 is KGHDR, CDR2 SFDVKD. CDR3 DNA: TGTGCCACCAGTGACCCCACAGGGATACCCACAGATACGCAGTATTTT. Translated, it gives CATSDPTGIPTDTQYF.

The chain links TRBV11-2 to TRBJ2-7; 8 nucleotides match TRBD2. The CDR3 is 13 amino acids. Per the germline V gene, CDR1 is SGHAT and CDR2 is FQNNGV. The ends lost 4 bases at V and 5 bases at J; junction bases unmatched: 4. CDR3 sequence reads: CASSSGGVHEQYV. The CDR3 DNA reads as TGTGCCAGCAGCTCGGGGGGGGTTCACGAGCAGTACGTC.

The rearrangement links TRBV4-1 to TRBJ2-3; 9 nucleotides line up with TRBD1. Germline V gene sequence: CDR1 MGHRA, CDR2 YSYEKL. The CDR3 sequence is 18 residues long. V shed 2 bases and J 0 bases; nucleotides not matched to a gene: 9. The CDR3 is CASSQRIPDRGSTDTQYF. The CDR3 DNA reads as TGCGCCAGCAGCCAACGAATCCCGGACAGGGGCAGCACAGATACGCAGTATTTT.

The gene calls are TRBV6-5 and TRBJ1-6, with D possibly matching TRBD1 (6 bases). From germline, CDR1 is MNHEY and CDR2 SVGAGI. With 2 bases removed from V and 8 bases from J, the gap between germline ends came to 10 bases. The CDR3 contains 14 residues. CDR3 in DNA: TGTGCCAGCAGTTACGTGGGGGCTGATTCACCCCTCCACTTT. Residues: CASSYVGADSPLHF.

The chain couples TRBV27 to TRBJ2-5; 8 nucleotides agree with TRBD1. V lost 5 bases and J lost 5; bases outside the gene matches: 10. The CDR3 sequence is 15 residues long. Germline CDR1 MNHEY, CDR2 SMNVEV (reference sequence). CDR3 sequence reads: CASSPGTGVGETQYF. The DNA for the CDR3 is TGTGCCAGCAGTCCCGGGACAGGTGTCGGGGAGACCCAGTACTTC.